The clone carrying this T cell receptor (beta chain) was seen a few times. Other DNA sequences within the sample encode an identical CDR3. This record comes from a study of blood T cell repertoires in COVID-19. The overall study: Both acute and convalescent COVID-19 samples were obtained from the United States, Italy and Spain. T cells, B-cell-depleted T cells, or PBMCs supplied cDNA or gDNA.

This table comes from immunoSEQ multiplex PCR, and its TCRdb copy is limited to in-frame clones, with some not included. Of a few hundred thousand clones in the sample, approximately 89% were seen once. Cohorts were assigned according to the clinical history that participants reported. Per the germline V gene, CDR1 is SEHNR and CDR2 is FQNEAQ (reference sequence). Trimming removed 5 bases from V and 0 bases from J; junction bases left unmatched: 6. The CDR3 sequence is 15 residues long. The chain uses TRBV7-9 and TRBJ1-1; 7 nucleotides line up with TRBD1. This TCR derives from a woman between 40 and 55 years old who had recovered from COVID-19. Sequenced material: PBMCs or T cells enriched from blood (not recorded which). CDR3 bases: TGTGCCAGCAGCCCGCGACAGGGAATGAACACTGAAGCTTTCTTT. Translated: CASSPRQGMNTEAFF.